This T cell receptor (beta chain) is drawn from a study of blood T cell repertoires in COVID-19. Study summary: Researchers got acute and convalescent COVID-19 samples from the United States, Italy and Spain. PBMCs, B-cell-depleted T cells, or T cells provided the cDNA or gDNA that made up the material.

V was pared by 4 bases and J by 2 bases, with 9 bases of the junction left unmatched. The germline CDR1 and CDR2 sequences are SNHLY and FYNNEI. The CDR3 spans 17 residues. Clones were read by immunoSEQ multiplex PCR, and TCRdb kept only the in-frame ones, dropping some. Among roughly 66,000 clones listed, about nine tenths were seen once. Sequenced: peripheral blood. The rearrangement uses TRBV2 and TRBJ2-3; 10 nucleotides agree with TRBD2. The clonotype originates from a human donor in a cohort sampled during active COVID-19. The CDR3, as DNA: TGTGCCAGCAGTGGCACACTAGCGGGGAGATACACAGATACGCAGTATTTT. Residues: CASSGTLAGRYTDTQYF.